This T cell receptor (beta chain) is from a study of monozygotic twins with inflammatory bowel disease. cDNA for each sample came from eight separate reactions. TCRdb reanalyzed the 5' RACE reads and collapses them to one entry per CDR3 protein, without DNA. The clone table shows 400,000 to 500,000 distinct CDR3 sequences, with the ten largest holding more than 2%. The CDR3 is 12 amino acids. Germline assignment: CDR1 SEHNR and CDR2 FQNEAQ (reference sequence). On this clonotype itself: Its antigen remains unknown.

Study-wide results and limits: Repertoire similarity did not separate concordant from discordant twins, possibly from limited power. People with IBD had fewer clonotypes in common with others than healthy twins did, especially with disease activity.

The sequenced sample consisted of blood. The chain employs TRBV7-9 and TRBJ1-2. The source of this sequence is a human donor with ulcerative colitis or Crohn's disease, or a healthy co-twin of an affected twin (not recorded which). The CDR3 region is CARSLDGYGYTF.